The 7 T cell receptor beta chains below come from one sample, sequenced in a study of blood T cells in healthy people across ages. For the second PCR, which ran for 7 to 11 cycles, a sample-barcoded 5' primer and a J-beta primer mix were used. TCRdb redid the calling of the 5' RACE reads with MiXCR, one entry per CDR3 protein. The sample records roughly 650,000 distinct CDR3 sequences, about 30% being singletons. The specimen was blood. All receptors derive from a woman older than 75 in good health.

About this clonotype itself: This may be a read error, as it is one base from a much larger clone. The chain links TRBV5-1 to TRBJ1-6, with D unresolved. V lost 4 bases and J 9 bases, leaving 11 bases between the germline ends. The length of the CDR3 is 13 residues. Germline V gene sequence: CDR1 SGHRS, CDR2 YFSETQ. The CDR3 bases are TGCGCCAGCAGCGGAACAGTGAGTTCACCCCTCCACTTT. As protein: CASSGTVSSPLHF.

In its sample, this clonotype was seen many times. The chain combines TRBV5-6 with TRBJ2-7, with a weak D call TRBD1 (5 bases). The CDR3 totals 13 residues. Germline V gene sequence: CDR1 SGHDT, CDR2 YYEEEE. V was clipped by 1 base and J by 3 bases, with 8 bases between them. In nucleotides, the CDR3 is TGTGCCAGCAGCTTGTCCCAGGGCTACGAGCAGTACTTC. Its translation: CASSLSQGYEQYF.

The V and J genes are TRBV20-1 and TRBJ2-1, with 9 bases aligning to TRBD2. V gave up 6 bases and J gave up 9 bases; unmatched junction bases: 12. The CDR3 contains 14 residues. Germline CDR1 DFQATT, CDR2 SNEGSKA (reference sequence). The CDR3 region has the DNA TGCAGTGCGCACCTTAGCGGGAGCTCGGGTGAGCAGTTCTTC. Translating it yields CSAHLSGSSGEQFF.

This clonotype showed up many times. This chain links TRBV20-1 with TRBJ2-1; TRBD1 agrees at 10 bases. Germline lookup yields CDR1 DFQATT and CDR2 SNEGSKA (reference sequence). J lost 6 bases, V lost 4 bases, and 9 bases had no gene match. This CDR3 contains 15 residues. The DNA of the CDR3 is TGCAGTGCTACCAGCCGTAGGACAGGGGGCAATGAGCAGTTCTTC. This codes for CSATSRRTGGNEQFF.

A few counts support this clonotype. DNA of the CDR3: TGTGCCAGCAGTCGGGACACAATGAACACTGAAGCTTTCTTT. Translation gives CASSRDTMNTEAFF. The rearrangement links TRBV4-2 to TRBJ1-1, with D maybe TRBD1 (6 bases). In germline, CDR1 is LGHNA, CDR2 YNFKEQ. The CDR3 is 14 amino acids. Trimming shortened V by 6 bases and J by 0 bases, and 11 bases separated the two germline ends.

The V and J genes are TRBV11-2 and TRBJ2-1; D unresolved. V lost 1 base, J lost 6 bases, and 10 bases lay in between. Per the germline V gene, CDR1 is SGHAT and CDR2 is FQNNGV. The CDR3 covers 14 residues. The CDR3 loop reads CASSLVDNFNEQFF. The CDR3 DNA reads as TGTGCCAGCAGCTTAGTAGACAACTTCAATGAGCAGTTCTTC.

In this sample, this clonotype turned up a few times. Since a much larger clone is just one base distant, this may be a read error. The V call is TRBV10-3, the J call TRBJ2-3; D is ambiguous. Germline V lookup: CDR1 ENHRY, CDR2 SYGVKD. This CDR3 is 12 amino acids long. V gave up 1 base and J gave up 6 bases, with 5 bases separating them. The CDR3 DNA reads TGTGCCATCAGTGAGTTGGGGGATACGCAGTATTTT. This codes for CAISELGDTQYF.